One and the same sample provided the 4 T cell receptor beta chains below, sequenced in a study of T-cell reconstitution after alpha-beta-depleted transplantation in children. The TCRbeta library was prepared with unique molecular identifiers. TCRdb recomputed calls from the PCR reads with MiXCR, one row per CDR3 protein. The table records hundreds of thousands of distinct CDR3 sequences, around 13% of them present only once. Sample: PBMCs, taken before TCRalphabeta/CD19-depleted stem cell transplant. Every receptor here comes from a girl between 2 and 10 years old with congenital amegakaryocytic thrombocytopenia, due to receive a stem cell transplant.

At least ten counts were recorded for this clonotype. J is TRBJ1-5 and V is TRBV10-3; D is ambiguous. This CDR3 contains 12 residues. CDR1 is ENHRY, CDR2 SYGVKD, per germline. V lost 3 bases and J 2 bases, leaving 2 bases between the germline ends. CDR3 DNA sequence: TGTGCCATCAGTGACTGCAATCAGCCCCAGCATTTT. The encoded protein is CAISDCNQPQHF.

This clonotype was counted many times. The chain is built from TRBV4-1 and TRBJ2-5; 8 bases are shared with TRBD2. The CDR3 spans 16 residues. V trimming: 1 base; J trimming: 5 bases; junction bases outside the gene matches: 9. CDR1 and CDR2 (germline): MGHRA, YSYEKL. CDR3 loop: CASSQVLAGPWETQYF. Written as DNA, the CDR3 is TGCGCCAGCAGCCAAGTTCTAGCGGGTCCCTGGGAGACCCAGTACTTC.

This clonotype was counted at least ten times. The chain carries TRBV20-1 and TRBJ2-3; TRBD1 matches 8 bases. The CDR3 extends over 13 amino acids. The germline gives CDR1 DFQATT, CDR2 SNEGSKA (reference sequence). V lost 6 bases to trimming and J lost 5 bases; unmatched junction nucleotides: 7. The CDR3 DNA follows: TGCAGTGCGGGACAGGCAGGGGGAGATACGCAGTATTTT. Residues: CSAGQAGGDTQYF.

This chain connects TRBV5-1 to TRBJ2-2; TRBD2 matches 8 bases. Losses at the gene ends were 0 bases for V and 5 bases for J; bases not matched to a gene: 3. The V gene's germline CDR1 is SGHRS and CDR2 YFSETQ. The CDR3 sequence is 15 residues long. The CDR3 DNA reads as TGCGCCAGCAGCTTGGCCCAGCGGGGGACCGGGGAGCTGTTTTTT. It is translated as CASSLAQRGTGELFF. The entire variable domain, with the rest obtained from reference TRBV5-1 and TRBJ2-2, is as follows: KAGVTQTPRYLIKTRGQQVTLSCSPISGHRSVSWYQQTPGQGLQFLFEYFSETQRNKGNFPGRFSGRQFSNSRSEMNVSTLELGDSALYLCASSLAQRGTGELFFGEGSRLTVL.